Listed below are T cell receptor beta chains from one sample, sequenced in a study of T-cell memory formation after mild COVID-19. MiXCR, applied by TCRdb to the 5' RACE reads, yields one record per CDR3 protein. In the table there are around 320,000 distinct CDR3 sequences, 14% of which are singletons. The specimen was PBMCs or a T cell subset sorted from them (not recorded which). The receptors were gathered from a man aged 18 to 30 who had mild COVID-19 (a few samples of this study predate the infection). Cell type and time point are not known. Both conserved end residues are part of each CDR3. The D gene is left open where the match is weak. Some rows have no size entry. The others give once, few or many, or a class for an expanded clone.

abundance	len	v_gene	j_gene	d_gene	CDR3aa	CDR3nt
-	13	TRBV10-3	TRBJ1-2	TRBD1	CAISPQQGNGYTF	TGTGCCATCAGTCCTCAACAGGGGAATGGCTACACCTTC
few	15	TRBV2	TRBJ2-3	TRBD2	CASSDSGGAIDTQYF	TGTGCCAGCAGTGACAGCGGGGGGGCAATTGATACGCAGTATTTT
few	15	TRBV11-3	TRBJ2-1	-	CASSLGGVEYNEQFF	TGTGCCAGCAGCTTAGGGGGGGTCGAATACAATGAGCAGTTCTTC
-	15	TRBV4-1	TRBJ2-5	-	CASSQGWGGQETQYF	TGCGCCAGCAGCCAAGGATGGGGAGGCCAAGAGACCCAGTACTTC
few	16	TRBV27	TRBJ1-4	-	CASSLSPAQINEKLFF	TGTGCCAGCAGTTTATCACCAGCACAGATTAATGAAAAACTGTTTTTT
-	13	TRBV2	TRBJ1-3	-	CASKDSSGNTIYF	TGTGCCAGCAAGGACAGCTCTGGAAACACCATATATTTT
-	10	TRBV20-1	TRBJ1-2	-	CSAVYYGYTF	TGCAGTGCCGTTTACTATGGCTACACCTTC
-	18	TRBV7-8	TRBJ2-6	TRBD1	CASSLAGTGVSGANVLTF	TGTGCCAGCAGCTTGGCCGGGACAGGGGTCTCCGGGGCCAACGTCCTGACTTTC
many	14	TRBV9	TRBJ1-2	TRBD1	CASSVGTANYGYTF	TGTGCCAGCAGCGTCGGGACAGCTAACTATGGCTACACCTTC
-	15	TRBV5-1	TRBJ2-1	-	CASSSSGTVYNEQFF	TGCGCCAGCAGCTCTTCCGGGACGGTCTACAATGAGCAGTTCTTC
-	13	TRBV5-1	TRBJ1-5	-	CASSPSDGQPQHF	TGCGCCAGCAGCCCCTCGGACGGCCAGCCCCAGCATTTT
-	15	TRBV29-1	TRBJ1-2	-	CSVDSDSGPVYGYTF	TGCAGCGTCGATAGTGATTCGGGGCCGGTCTATGGCTACACCTTC
few	15	TRBV5-1	TRBJ2-3	-	CASSLRGLLTDTQYF	TGCGCCAGCAGCTTACGCGGGCTCCTCACAGATACGCAGTATTTT
many	15	TRBV5-1	TRBJ1-1	-	CASSPTAGASTEAFF	TGCGCCAGCAGCCCCACCGCCGGGGCGAGCACTGAAGCTTTCTTT
few	15	TRBV7-9	TRBJ2-1	TRBD1	CASSNRDRVYNEQFF	TGTGCCAGCAGCAACCGGGACAGGGTTTACAATGAGCAGTTCTTC
-	15	TRBV7-9	TRBJ1-2	-	CASIPPVGDLYGYTF	TGTGCCAGCATCCCCCCAGTAGGGGACCTCTATGGCTACACCTTC
many	14	TRBV5-1	TRBJ1-5	-	CASSFTGLGQPQHF	TGCGCCAGCAGCTTCACAGGGCTTGGTCAGCCCCAGCATTTT
-	14	TRBV27	TRBJ2-1	-	CASSLPGVHNEQFF	TGTGCCAGCAGCCTCCCGGGGGTCCACAATGAGCAGTTCTTC
-	13	TRBV30	TRBJ1-2	TRBD1	CAWSVSGGFGYTF	TGTGCCTGGAGTGTATCAGGGGGGTTTGGCTACACCTTC
-	17	TRBV5-5	TRBJ1-5	-	CASSLFDGGAGTQPQHF	TGTGCCAGCAGCTTGTTCGACGGGGGAGCAGGGACCCAACCCCAGCATTTT
many	16	TRBV25-1	TRBJ2-1	-	CASSESAGFHYNEQFF	TGTGCCAGCAGTGAATCGGCAGGGTTCCACTACAATGAGCAGTTCTTC
-	14	TRBV4-3	TRBJ1-2	-	CASSPVESIGGYTF	TGCGCCAGCAGCCCAGTGGAGTCAATTGGAGGCTACACCTTC
-	14	TRBV10-3	TRBJ2-7	-	CAISEFGKPYEQYF	TGTGCCATCAGTGAGTTCGGTAAACCCTACGAGCAGTACTTC
-	12	TRBV6-2/TRBV6-3	TRBJ1-2	-	CASSLLGRGYTF	TGTGCCAGCAGTCTCCTCGGCAGAGGCTACACCTTC
-	15	TRBV4-1	TRBJ1-5	-	CASSQYPQGNQPQHF	TGCGCCAGCAGCCAATACCCTCAGGGGAATCAGCCCCAGCATTTT
-	15	TRBV7-6	TRBJ2-1	-	CASSPRGMGYNEQFF	TGTGCCAGCAGCCCTCGGGGGATGGGGTACAATGAGCAGTTCTTC
-	16	TRBV7-8	TRBJ1-2	TRBD1	CASSLGFGRQGVNYTF	TGTGCCAGCAGCTTAGGCTTCGGGAGGCAGGGGGTTAACTACACCTTC
few	17	TRBV5-1	TRBJ2-3	TRBD1	CASSIFGQGTMVDTQYF	TGCGCCAGCAGCATATTCGGACAGGGGACAATGGTAGATACGCAGTATTTT
-	14	TRBV7-2	TRBJ2-5	-	CASSSSGPKETQYF	TGTGCCAGCAGCTCCAGCGGGCCAAAAGAGACCCAGTACTTC
-	15	TRBV9	TRBJ2-7	-	CASSPGTLLGHEQYF	TGTGCCAGCAGCCCCGGTACCCTCTTGGGCCACGAGCAGTACTTC
-	17	TRBV14	TRBJ2-6	-	CASSQEGAEFGANVLTF	TGTGCCAGCAGCCAAGAGGGAGCGGAATTCGGGGCCAACGTCCTGACTTTC
-	13	TRBV5-1	TRBJ1-1	-	CASSSPTGTEAFF	TGCGCCAGCAGCTCTCCGACCGGTACTGAAGCTTTCTTT
many	12	TRBV14	TRBJ2-1	TRBD2	CASGGLYNEQFF	TGTGCCTCGGGGGGACTATACAATGAGCAGTTCTTC
-	13	TRBV29-1	TRBJ1-2	TRBD1	CSVEVQGNYGYTF	TGCAGCGTTGAAGTACAGGGGAACTATGGCTACACCTTC
few	19	TRBV21-1	TRBJ1-6	-	CASSPELLPQDRGDSPLHF	TGTGCCAGCTCCCCAGAGCTCCTCCCACAGGACAGGGGCGATTCACCCCTCCACTTT
-	17	TRBV5-1	TRBJ2-3	-	CASSLGPERDSTDTQYF	TGCGCCAGCAGCTTGGGTCCCGAACGGGACAGCACAGATACGCAGTATTTT
few	14	TRBV10-3	TRBJ2-2	TRBD2	CAIREAGGTGELFF	TGTGCCATCAGAGAAGCGGGGGGCACCGGGGAGCTGTTTTTT
few	14	TRBV7-6	TRBJ2-3	-	CASSPRPQGDTQYF	TGTGCCAGCAGCCCACGTCCCCAGGGAGATACGCAGTATTTT
-	13	TRBV20-1	TRBJ1-4	TRBD1	CSARGQGGEKLFF	TGCAGTGCACGAGGACAGGGAGGTGAAAAACTGTTTTTT
-	17	TRBV28	TRBJ2-1	TRBD1	CASSLMSPSDRDNEQFF	TGTGCCAGCAGTTTAATGTCGCCGAGCGACAGGGACAATGAGCAGTTCTTC
-	13	TRBV15	TRBJ2-3	-	CATSSEGRDTQYF	TGTGCCACCAGCAGTGAGGGTAGGGATACGCAGTATTTT
-	16	TRBV25-1	TRBJ2-2	-	CASSPNRGGSSRELFF	TGTGCCAGCAGTCCCAATCGTGGGGGATCATCCCGGGAGCTGTTTTTT
-	14	TRBV4-3	TRBJ2-2	-	CASSHLRNTGELFF	TGCGCCAGCAGCCACTTACGTAACACCGGGGAGCTGTTTTTT
-	16	TRBV6-2/TRBV6-3	TRBJ2-1	TRBD2	CASSPRLAGGPDEQFF	TGTGCCAGCAGTCCCCGACTAGCGGGGGGGCCGGATGAGCAGTTCTTC
-	13	TRBV27	TRBJ1-4	-	CASRAGGYEKLFF	TGTGCCAGCAGGGCCGGGGGGTACGAAAAACTGTTTTTT
-	13	TRBV14	TRBJ1-1	-	CASSQYRTTEAFF	TGTGCCAGCAGCCAATACCGGACGACTGAAGCTTTCTTT
many	14	TRBV20-1	TRBJ2-3	-	CSASRQGGTDTQYF	TGCAGTGCTAGCCGCCAGGGAGGCACAGATACGCAGTATTTT
-	15	TRBV7-3	TRBJ2-1	TRBD1	CASSLGTGRQNEQFF	TGTGCCAGCAGCTTGGGGACAGGGAGGCAGAATGAGCAGTTCTTC
few	14	TRBV4-1	TRBJ1-1	-	CASSPRTVETEAFF	TGCGCCAGCAGCCCCCGGACGGTTGAGACTGAAGCTTTCTTT
few	15	TRBV5-1	TRBJ1-2	TRBD1	CASSRRQGANYGYTF	TGCGCCAGCAGCCGGAGACAGGGAGCTAACTATGGCTACACCTTC
many	13	TRBV7-6	TRBJ1-1	-	CASSVQTGTEAFF	TGTGCCAGCAGCGTACAAACAGGGACCGAAGCTTTCTTT
-	13	TRBV2	TRBJ2-1	TRBD1	CASNGQGVNEQFF	TGTGCCAGCAACGGACAGGGGGTAAATGAGCAGTTCTTC
few	15	TRBV24-1	TRBJ2-5	-	CATSDPSGAGETQYF	TGTGCCACCAGTGACCCATCGGGGGCAGGGGAGACCCAGTACTTC
few	15	TRBV2	TRBJ2-3	-	CASAGGGSGTDTQYF	TGTGCCAGCGCTGGAGGGGGGAGCGGCACAGATACGCAGTATTTT
many	14	TRBV12-3/TRBV12-4	TRBJ1-6	-	CASSSEEANSPLHF	TGTGCCAGCAGTAGCGAGGAGGCTAATTCACCCCTCCACTTT